These 9 T cell receptor beta chains originate from one sample sequenced in a study of early T cells in non-severe SARS-CoV-2 infection. TCRdb itself ran the 5' RACE reads through MiXCR, one entry per CDR3 protein. Among roughly 28,000 distinct CDR3 sequences listed, approximately 4% were seen once. The sequenced sample was whole blood. These receptors originate from an adult who was a healthcare worker with PCR-confirmed SARS-CoV-2 infection or an uninfected control (not recorded which).

The chain recombines TRBV19 with TRBJ2-3, with a possible D match to TRBD1 (5 bases). V lost 9 bases and J 3 bases, leaving 13 bases between the germline ends. Germline V gene data show CDR1 as LNHDA and CDR2 as SQIVND (reference sequence). The CDR3 is made up of 13 amino acids. CDR3 protein: CASRATSTDTQYF. CDR3 nucleotides: TGTGCCAGCAGGGCCACCAGTACAGATACGCAGTATTTT. The variable domain in full, with the rest retrieved from reference TRBV19 and TRBJ2-3, is DGGITQSPKYLFRKEGQNVTLSCEQNLNHDAMYWYRQDPGQGLRLIYYSQIVNDFQKGDIAEGYSVSREKKESFPLTVTSAQKNPTAFYLCASRATSTDTQYFGPGTRLTVL.

This clonotype was found many times. CDR3 DNA sequence: TGTGCCAGCAGTCGACAGGGCATCTATGAGCAGTTCTTC. Its translation is CASSRQGIYEQFF. V gene TRBV6-1 combines with J gene TRBJ2-1, with 7 bases lining up with TRBD1. V dropped 5 bases and J dropped 8; count of bases not matched to a gene: 6. CDR3 length: 13 residues. Germline CDR1 and CDR2: MNHNS and SASEGT.

This clonotype appeared many times. V usage is TRBV12-3 or TRBV12-4 and J usage is TRBJ2-3; 9 bases line up with TRBD2. This CDR3 is built from 15 residues. The V and J ends lost 1 base and 3 bases, in that order; junction bases with no gene match: 2. The CDR3 nucleotides read TGTGCCAGCAGTTTAGGTCTAGCGGGGACAGATACGCAGTATTTT. Encoded protein: CASSLGLAGTDTQYF.

This clonotype was recorded at least ten times. The V gene is TRBV20-1, the J gene TRBJ2-2; D is tentatively TRBD1 or TRBD2 (5 bases each). The V gene lost 5 bases and the J gene lost 1 base, with 17 bases spanning the gap. From germline, CDR1 is DFQATT and CDR2 SNEGSKA (reference sequence). CDR3 length: 16 residues. The CDR3 DNA is TGCAGTGCTGCCAGTCCCGGGGCTATGAACACCGGGGAGCTGTTTTTT. Translating it yields CSAASPGAMNTGELFF.

This clonotype occurred a few times. This rearrangement joins TRBV18 to TRBJ2-4, with D possibly being TRBD1 or TRBD2 (6 bases each). The CDR3 has 15 amino acids. Trimming shortened V by 3 bases and J by 3 bases, and 12 bases separated the two germline ends. Germline values: CDR1 KGHSH, CDR2 LQKENI. For the CDR3, the DNA is TGTGCCAGCTCACCGACGGGGGCAGGCAAAAACATTCAGTACTTC. It encodes CASSPTGAGKNIQYF.

This clonotype was seen just once. This clone may be a read error of a much larger clone one base away. The V and J genes are TRBV5-1 and TRBJ2-3, with no clear D. CDR1 and CDR2 from the germline V gene are SGHRS and YFSETQ. The CDR3 covers 13 residues. Trimming removed 7 bases from V and 6 bases from J, with 15 bases in between. The chain's CDR3 is CASGPATWDTQYF. CDR3 nucleotides: TGCGCCAGCGGCCCAGCTACGTGGGATACGCAGTATTTT.

This clonotype was found many times. The V call is TRBV19, the J call TRBJ1-3; D not certain. With 3 bases removed from V and 8 bases from J, the gap between germline ends came to 5 bases. The CDR3 totals 11 residues. Germline CDR1 reads LNHDA; CDR2 reads SQIVND (reference sequence). The CDR3 DNA reads as TGTGCCAGTAGTATTCGGGACACCATATATTTT. Translated: CASSIRDTIYF.

This clonotype was seen once. This rearrangement joins TRBV25-1 to TRBJ2-3; D call uncertain. Per germline, CDR1 MGHDK and CDR2 SYGVNS. This CDR3 is built from 10 residues. Trimming stripped 4 bases from V and 7 bases from J, with 3 bases between. The CDR3 DNA is TGTGCCAGCAGTGGATATACGCAGTATTTT. This translates into CASSGYTQYF.

This clonotype was observed at least ten times. This chain uses TRBV28 with TRBJ1-5; D is uncertain. The CDR3 has 14 amino acids. Deletions cut 5 bases from V and 11 bases from J, with 19 bases between. CDR1 is MDHEN, CDR2 SYDVKM, per germline. The CDR3: CASSQYGSRVAQHF. CDR3 nucleotide sequence: TGTGCCAGCAGTCAATACGGATCAAGGGTTGCCCAGCATTTT.